This entry is about one TCR beta chain. Clones were read by immunoSEQ multiplex PCR, and TCRdb kept only the in-frame ones, dropping some. The sample shows 230,000 or so clones, around 84% of them seen only once. V dropped 8 bases and J dropped 3; count of bases not matched to a gene: 8. The germline V gene has CDR1 MDHEN and CDR2 SYDVKM. The CDR3 extends over 14 amino acids. The data are from a study of blood T cell repertoires in COVID-19. Study at large: The cDNA or gDNA used as material had been derived from T cells, B-cell-depleted T cells, or PBMCs.

V gene TRBV28 combines with J gene TRBJ2-7; 9 nucleotides align to TRBD1. The clonotype was recovered from a man aged 25 to 45 with active or convalescent COVID-19. Sample: peripheral blood. Here the CDR3 reads CASHGQGTFYEQYF. CDR3 sequence (DNA): TGTGCCAGCCATGGACAGGGGACTTTCTACGAGCAGTACTTC.